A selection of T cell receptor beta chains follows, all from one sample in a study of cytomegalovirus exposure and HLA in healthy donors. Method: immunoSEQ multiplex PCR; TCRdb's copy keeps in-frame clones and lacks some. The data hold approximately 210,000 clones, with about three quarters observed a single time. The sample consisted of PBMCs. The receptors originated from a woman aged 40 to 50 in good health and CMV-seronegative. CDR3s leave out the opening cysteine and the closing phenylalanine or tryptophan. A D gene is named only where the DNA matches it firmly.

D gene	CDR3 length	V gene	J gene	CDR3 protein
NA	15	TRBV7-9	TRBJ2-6	ASSYDWGVSGANVLT
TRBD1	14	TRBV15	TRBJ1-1	ATSRARQGRYTEAF
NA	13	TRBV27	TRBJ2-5	ASSTIPGPGGTQY
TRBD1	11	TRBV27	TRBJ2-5	ASLDRDQETQY
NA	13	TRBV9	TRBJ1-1	ASSAHGGVNTEAF
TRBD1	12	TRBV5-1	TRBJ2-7	ASRGQGLYYEQY
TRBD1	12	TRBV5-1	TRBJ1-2	ASSLQQGSYGYT
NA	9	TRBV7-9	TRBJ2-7	SSSLSYEQY
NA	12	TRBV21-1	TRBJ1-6	ASSKSSYNSPLH
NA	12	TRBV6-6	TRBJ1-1	ASSVPRVNTEAF
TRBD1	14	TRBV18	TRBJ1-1	ASSPQDRSMNTEAF
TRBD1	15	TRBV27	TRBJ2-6	ASNRQGPSSGANVLT
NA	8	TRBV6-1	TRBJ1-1	AAGLNEAF
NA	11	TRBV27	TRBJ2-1	ASSLGQYNEQF
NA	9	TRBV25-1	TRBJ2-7	ASSPSYEQY
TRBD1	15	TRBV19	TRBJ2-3	ASSSHRRQGSTDTQY
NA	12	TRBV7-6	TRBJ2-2	ASSLEGATGELF
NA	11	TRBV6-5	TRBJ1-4	ATSPTGGEKLF
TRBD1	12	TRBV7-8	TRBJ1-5	ASSPTGINQPQH
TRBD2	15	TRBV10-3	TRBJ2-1	AITVTSGRASRNEQF
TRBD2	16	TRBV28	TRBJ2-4	ASSTRAGVVSGKNIQY
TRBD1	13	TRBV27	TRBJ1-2	ASNPTGGVNYGYT
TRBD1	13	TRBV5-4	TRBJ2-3	ASSLGTGGTDTQY
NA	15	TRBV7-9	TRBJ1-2	SSSLGVSERILYGYT
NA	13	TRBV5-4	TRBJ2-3	ASSLTSRSTDTQY
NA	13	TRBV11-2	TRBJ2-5	ASSLAGVTQETQY
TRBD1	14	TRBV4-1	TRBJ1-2	ASSQGTGQRNYGYT
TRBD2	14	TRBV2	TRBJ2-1	ASRVPGLAGGAEQF
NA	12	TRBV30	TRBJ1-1	AWSVGPGRGEAF
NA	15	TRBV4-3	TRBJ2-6	ASSQDQAGEGANVLT
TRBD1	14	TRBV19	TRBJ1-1	ASSDTGTGMNTEAF
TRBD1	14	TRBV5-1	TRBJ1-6	ASSVGTGRNNSPLH
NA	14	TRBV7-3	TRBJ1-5	ASSLGHDNSNQPQH
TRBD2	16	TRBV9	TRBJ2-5	ASSTFPGLAGVEETQY
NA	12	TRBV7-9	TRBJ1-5	ASSLDAGNQPQH
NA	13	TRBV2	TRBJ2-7	ASRIRQVSSYEQY
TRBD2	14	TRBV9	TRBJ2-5	ASSYSGRGNEETQY
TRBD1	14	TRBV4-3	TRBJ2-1	ASSQAQRGPLNEQF
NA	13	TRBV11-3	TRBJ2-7	ASSSQAGNSYEQY
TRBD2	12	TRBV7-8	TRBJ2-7	ASSLSGVAYEQY
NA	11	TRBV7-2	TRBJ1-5	ASSSGPIQPQH
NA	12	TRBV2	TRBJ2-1	ASSDELVGNEQF
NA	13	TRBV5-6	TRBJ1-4	ASTGVNTGVEKLF
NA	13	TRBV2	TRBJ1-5	ASSPTAGPGGPQH
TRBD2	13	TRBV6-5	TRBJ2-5	ASSYSGGDSETQY
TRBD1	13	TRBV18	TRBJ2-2	ASSPRTGNTGELF
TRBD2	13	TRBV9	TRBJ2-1	ASSVVSGRASEQF
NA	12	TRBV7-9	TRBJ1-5	ASIPWEDKQPQH
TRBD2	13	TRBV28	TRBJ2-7	ASSLSAGGSYEQY